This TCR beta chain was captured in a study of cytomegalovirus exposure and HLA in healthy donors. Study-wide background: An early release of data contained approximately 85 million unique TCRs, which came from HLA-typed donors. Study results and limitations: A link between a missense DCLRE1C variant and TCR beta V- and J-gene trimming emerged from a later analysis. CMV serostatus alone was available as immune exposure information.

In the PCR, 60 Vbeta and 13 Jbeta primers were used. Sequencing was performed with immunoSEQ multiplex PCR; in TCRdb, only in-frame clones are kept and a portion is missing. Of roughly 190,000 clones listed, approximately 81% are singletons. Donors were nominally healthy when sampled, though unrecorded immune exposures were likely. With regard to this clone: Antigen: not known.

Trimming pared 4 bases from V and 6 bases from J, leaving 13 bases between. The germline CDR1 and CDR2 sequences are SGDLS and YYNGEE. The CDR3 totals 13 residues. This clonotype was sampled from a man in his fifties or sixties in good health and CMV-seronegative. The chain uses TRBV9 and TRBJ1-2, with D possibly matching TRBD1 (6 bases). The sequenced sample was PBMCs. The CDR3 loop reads CASSYGGSHGYTF. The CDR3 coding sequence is TGTGCCAGCAGCTATGGGGGCTCGCATGGCTACACCTTC. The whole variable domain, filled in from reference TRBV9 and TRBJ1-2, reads DSGVTQTPKHLITATGQRVTLRCSPRSGDLSVYWYQQSLDQGLQFLIQYYNGEERAKGNILERFSAQQFPDLHSELNLSSLELGDSALYFCASSYGGSHGYTFGSGTRLTVV.